This entry lists 30 T cell receptor beta chains sequenced from one sample in a study of a mutant IDH1 vaccine in newly diagnosed glioma. This sample's time point: week 5, during vaccination. Every vaccination contained 300 ug of the mutant IDH1 20-mer peptide and was paired with topical imiquimod. Measured with immunoSEQ multiplex PCR; TCRdb has only the in-frame clones, and not every one. Of approximately 60,000 clones listed, 70% to 85% are singletons. The antigens for these receptors are not known. The specimen was PBMCs, collected from a glioma patient whose treatment included an IDH1 peptide vaccine. These receptors were obtained from a woman aged 18-29 years with glioma. Some clones in this sample may be carry-over from other donors' samples.

The chain couples TRBV29-1 to TRBJ1-4; 7 bases map to TRBD1. This CDR3 comprises 14 residues. CDR1 and CDR2 from the germline V gene are SQVTM and ANQGSEA. J lost 8 bases, V lost 6 bases, and 12 bases had no gene match. In DNA, the CDR3 is TGCAGCGTAGCCGGGACAGAGCTTGGGGAAAAACTGTTTTTT. As protein: CSVAGTELGEKLFF.

This chain joins TRBV6-1 and TRBJ1-1, with D hard to call. Trimming removed 5 bases at V and 0 bases at J, with 10 bases between. The germline gives CDR1 MNHNS, CDR2 SASEGT. This CDR3 has 14 amino acids. CDR3 protein: CASSTGLLNTEAFF. In DNA, the CDR3 is TGTGCCAGCAGTACTGGACTGTTGAACACTGAAGCTTTCTTT.

This clone appeared a single time. The rearrangement joins TRBV6-5 to TRBJ2-7; 9 nucleotides line up with TRBD1. Looked up from germline, CDR1 is MNHEY and CDR2 is SVGAGI. The J segment lost 5 bases and the V segment lost 4 bases, leaving 12 bases of the junction unmatched. The CDR3 runs to 16 residues. CDR3 sequence: CASSSFAGTGPHEQYF. CDR3 nucleotide sequence: TGTGCCAGCAGTTCCTTTGCCGGGACAGGGCCACACGAGCAGTACTTC.

V usage is TRBV15 and J usage is TRBJ2-1; TRBD1 aligns across 10 bases. The CDR3 has 15 amino acids. The germline gives CDR1 LNHNV, CDR2 YYDKDF (reference sequence). The ends lost 5 bases at V and 6 bases at J; junction bases unmatched: 7. The CDR3: CATSGTGTGANEQFF. The CDR3 nucleotides are TGTGCCACCAGCGGAACCGGGACAGGGGCCAATGAGCAGTTCTTC. The complete variable domain, with remaining parts taken from reference TRBV15 and TRBJ2-1, reads DAMVIQNPRYQVTQFGKPVTLSCSQTLNHNVMYWYQQKSSQAPKLLFHYYDKDFNNEADTPDNFQSRRPNTSFCFLDIRSPGLGDTAMYLCATSGTGTGANEQFFGPGTRLTVL.

The chain couples TRBV5-1 to TRBJ2-3, with D perhaps matching TRBD1 (6 bases). Germline V gene data show CDR1 as SGHRS and CDR2 as YFSETQ. CDR3 size: 14 residues. V gave up 5 bases and J gave up 2 bases, with 12 bases separating them. This CDR3 reads CASRRDIDTDTQYF. CDR3 bases: TGCGCCAGCAGGAGGGACATCGACACAGATACGCAGTATTTT.

The rearrangement uses TRBV5-6 and TRBJ2-5; the D is unclear. The CDR3 runs to 12 residues. Trimming stripped 2 bases from V and 5 bases from J, with 7 bases between. Germline assignment: CDR1 SGHDT and CDR2 YYEEEE. In nucleotides, the CDR3 is TGTGCCAGCAGCTTTCAGACCGAGACCCAGTACTTC. It codes for CASSFQTETQYF.

This clone came up once. The chain carries TRBV5-1 and TRBJ2-3; no clear D gene. The CDR3 has 16 amino acids. Deletions cut 0 bases from V and 2 bases from J, with 13 bases between. Germline loops: CDR1 SGHRS, CDR2 YFSETQ. DNA for the CDR3: TGCGCCAGCAGCTTGGAACGCAGCAGCCTCACAGATACGCAGTATTTT. Amino acids: CASSLERSSLTDTQYF.

The V and J genes are TRBV5-6 and TRBJ1-6; D gene unclear. CDR1 SGHDT and CDR2 YYEEEE come from the germline V gene. The V and J ends lost 4 bases and 7 bases respectively, with 18 bases between them. The CDR3 contains 16 residues. The CDR3 DNA reads TGTGCCAGCAGCCCCGATGGCGGGCTCCGGAATTCACCCCTCCACTTT. Translation gives CASSPDGGLRNSPLHF.

The chain employs TRBV7-9 and TRBJ2-1; TRBD2 matches 11 bases. Germline V gives CDR1 SEHNR, CDR2 FQNEAQ (reference sequence). The ends lost 5 bases at V and 3 bases at J; junction bases unmatched: 3. The CDR3 loop spans 15 amino acids. The CDR3 here is CASSKGLAGYNEQFF. DNA for the CDR3: TGTGCCAGCAGCAAAGGACTAGCGGGCTACAATGAGCAGTTCTTC.

This clone was observed a few times. The CDR3 DNA reads as TGCGCCAGCAGCCCTAGATTTAACTATGGCTACACCTTC. As protein: CASSPRFNYGYTF. The chain recombines TRBV5-1 with TRBJ1-2, with D unclear. Germline V CDR1 and CDR2: SGHRS, YFSETQ. With 4 bases removed from V and 1 base from J, the gap between germline ends came to 8 bases. The CDR3 has 13 amino acids. Filled out from reference TRBV5-1 and TRBJ1-2, the complete variable domain reads KAGVTQTPRYLIKTRGQQVTLSCSPISGHRSVSWYQQTPGQGLQFLFEYFSETQRNKGNFPGRFSGRQFSNSRSEMNVSTLELGDSALYLCASSPRFNYGYTFGSGTRLTVV.

The V call is TRBV14, the J call TRBJ1-6; D not certain. Trimming cost V 0 bases and J 0 bases, with 15 bases left between them. Germline V gene lookup returns CDR1 SGHDN and CDR2 FVKESK. This CDR3 has 19 residues. The CDR3 spells CASSQDGWALSSYNSPLHF. The CDR3 DNA sequence: TGTGCCAGCAGCCAAGACGGGTGGGCTCTTTCCTCCTATAATTCACCCCTCCACTTT.

This rearrangement joins TRBV4-3 to TRBJ1-1; D possibly corresponds to TRBD1 (6 bases). Germline-derived CDR1 and CDR2 are LGHNA and YSLEER. V dropped 11 bases and J dropped 9 bases, with 19 bases sitting between them. The CDR3 covers 12 residues. The chain's CDR3 is CACTERDTKAFF. Here the CDR3 DNA reads TGCGCCTGCACGGAAAGGGACACCAAAGCTTTCTTT.

The chain joins TRBV7-6 to TRBJ2-7; weak D call: TRBD1 (6 bases). With 5 bases removed from V and 2 bases from J, the gap between germline ends came to 10 bases. Germline lookup yields CDR1 SGHVS and CDR2 FNYEAQ. CDR3 length: 13 amino acids. The CDR3 loop is CASSLDSTYEQYF. DNA for the CDR3: TGTGCCAGCAGCCTGGACAGTACCTACGAGCAGTACTTC.

In this sample, this clone turned up once. This chain joins TRBV13 and TRBJ1-2; D perhaps matches TRBD1 (6 bases). Germline-derived CDR1 and CDR2 are PRHDT and FYEKMQ (reference sequence). The CDR3 totals 15 residues. V was cut by 3 bases and J by 3 bases, with 14 bases left in between. In nucleotides, the CDR3 is TGTGCCAGCAGCTTTCGGGGGCGGATAGACTATGGCTACACCTTC. This gives the protein CASSFRGRIDYGYTF.

Comment on this clone: The sample has other DNA sequences that encode this CDR3 too. The V call is TRBV5-1, the J call TRBJ2-7; 12 bases are a match to TRBD2. J lost 2 bases, V lost 4 bases, and 7 bases had no gene match. Looked up from germline, CDR1 is SGHRS and CDR2 is YFSETQ. CDR3 size: 16 residues. The DNA for the CDR3 is TGCGCCAGCAGCCTGGCCCCTAGCGGGGGGGCCTACGAGCAGTACTTC. Protein sequence: CASSLAPSGGAYEQYF.

The rearrangement joins TRBV27 to TRBJ1-5; D is unresolved. CDR3 length: 14 residues. Germline V gene data show CDR1 as MNHEY and CDR2 as SMNVEV (reference sequence). V was cut by 6 bases and J by 2 bases, with 11 bases left in between. CDR3 DNA sequence: TGTGCCAGCAGGGGGAGTGTTCGCAATCAGCCCCAGCATTTT. Translating gives CASRGSVRNQPQHF.

This chain uses TRBV27 with TRBJ2-2; D possibly uses TRBD1 or TRBD2 (5 bases each). The CDR3 is made up of 15 amino acids. The V end was cut by 5 bases, the J end by 6 bases, with 16 bases between. CDR1 and CDR2 from the germline V gene are MNHEY and SMNVEV (reference sequence). CDR3 in amino acids: CASSGGQGEAGELFF. CDR3 bases: TGTGCCAGCAGTGGCGGGCAGGGTGAGGCCGGGGAGCTGTTTTTT.

V is TRBV19 and J is TRBJ2-7; possibly TRBD1 for D (6 bases). The length of the CDR3 is 15 residues. V gave up 3 bases and J gave up 3 bases, with 15 bases separating them. Germline lookup yields CDR1 LNHDA and CDR2 SQIVND (reference sequence). CDR3 nucleotides: TGTGCCAGTAGTATGAGGGGGAGACAACTCTACGAGCAGTACTTC. This encodes CASSMRGRQLYEQYF.

J is TRBJ1-5 and V is TRBV18, with D possibly being TRBD1 (6 bases). V lost 6 bases and J lost 5, with 11 bases in between. Per the germline V gene, CDR1 is KGHSH and CDR2 is LQKENI. The CDR3 loop spans 13 amino acids. CDR3 nucleotide sequence: TGTGCCAGCTCCAGGCAGGGGCATCAGCCCCAGCATTTT. Protein: CASSRQGHQPQHF.

This clone appeared a single time. The chain recombines TRBV2 with TRBJ1-3, with D hard to call. This CDR3 is 12 amino acids long. Trimming removed 6 bases from V and 0 bases from J, with 3 bases in between. The germline CDR1 and CDR2 sequences are SNHLY and FYNNEI. The CDR3 DNA follows: TGTGCCAGCAGGGTCTCTGGAAACACCATATATTTT. Translated: CASRVSGNTIYF.

This chain uses TRBV6-1 with TRBJ2-1; possible D gene TRBD1, 6 bases. This CDR3 is 14 amino acids long. Germline V gene lookup returns CDR1 MNHNS and CDR2 SASEGT. Trimming shortened V by 3 bases and J by 4 bases, and 10 bases separated the two germline ends. DNA of the CDR3: TGTGCCAGCAGTGAGACAGGAACGTACAATGAGCAGTTCTTC. It yields the protein CASSETGTYNEQFF.

This clone has more than one count but fewer than ten. This sequence joins TRBV29-1 and TRBJ2-7; D not resolved. The CDR3 totals 12 residues. V lost 2 bases and J lost 0, with 5 bases in between. CDR1 is SQVTM, CDR2 ANQGSEA, per germline. The CDR3 sequence is CSVETFSYEQYF. The CDR3 bases are TGCAGCGTTGAAACCTTCTCCTACGAGCAGTACTTC.

For the CDR3, the DNA is TGCGCCAGCAGCTCCCGAGCGGGAGACATTAGGGCCAACGTCCTGACTTTC. The encoded protein is CASSSRAGDIRANVLTF. V usage is TRBV5-1 and J usage is TRBJ2-6; 8 nucleotides agree with TRBD2. CDR1 is SGHRS, CDR2 YFSETQ, per germline. Losses at the gene ends were 3 bases for V and 5 bases for J; bases not matched to a gene: 10. The CDR3 is 17 amino acids.

The genes are TRBV5-1 and TRBJ1-1, with TRBD1 matching 9 bases. V was pared by 4 bases and J by 0 bases, with 4 bases of the junction left unmatched. The CDR3 runs to 15 residues. Germline CDR1 and CDR2: SGHRS and YFSETQ. The DNA of the CDR3 is TGCGCCAGCAGCATTAGGACAGGGGTGAACACTGAAGCTTTCTTT. As protein: CASSIRTGVNTEAFF.

V and J are TRBV7-2 and TRBJ2-3, with 11 nucleotides matching TRBD1. CDR1 is SGHTA, CDR2 FQGNSA, per germline. This CDR3 comprises 17 residues. The V and J ends lost 2 bases and 4 bases, in that order; junction bases with no gene match: 8. The CDR3 DNA is TGTGCCAGCAGCTTAATGCCGGACAGGGGGCGCGCAGATACGCAGTATTTT. It encodes CASSLMPDRGRADTQYF.

The chain uses TRBV5-6 and TRBJ1-5, with D perhaps matching TRBD1 (5 bases). With 1 base removed from V and 1 base from J, the gap between germline ends came to 9 bases. This CDR3 has 15 amino acids. Germline V gives CDR1 SGHDT, CDR2 YYEEEE. Written as DNA, the CDR3 is TGTGCCAGCAGCTTGAGAGGGGCAAGCAATCAGCCCCAGCATTTT. Translation gives CASSLRGASNQPQHF.

This clone was seen once. This chain uses TRBV18 with TRBJ1-4, with unresolved D. CDR1 and CDR2 from the germline V gene are KGHSH and LQKENI. The CDR3 covers 16 residues. Deletions cut 0 bases from V and 8 bases from J, with 16 bases between. CDR3 nucleotides: TGTGCCAGCTCACCACCCGAAACGACCGTTGGCGAAAAACTGTTTTTT. This sequence encodes CASSPPETTVGEKLFF.

In this sample, this clone turned up a few times. This chain links TRBV5-6 with TRBJ1-4, with 7 positions matching TRBD1. The CDR3 contains 14 residues. The trim removed 4 bases at V and 7 bases at J, leaving 7 bases unmatched. CDR1 is SGHDT and CDR2 is YYEEEE in the germline V gene. In nucleotides, the CDR3 is TGTGCCAGCAGCGAGACAGGGTTCCGTGAAAAACTGTTTTTT. It yields the protein CASSETGFREKLFF.

The genes are TRBV12-5 and TRBJ2-2; 11 bases agree with TRBD2. V shed 2 bases, J shed 8 bases, and the junction held 10 bases outside the gene matches. This CDR3 contains 17 residues. The V gene's germline CDR1 is LGHNT and CDR2 FRNRAP. The CDR3 sequence: CASGLPSGTSGIGELFF. CDR3 in DNA: TGTGCTAGTGGTTTGCCATCCGGGACTAGCGGTATTGGGGAGCTGTTTTTT.

The CDR3 DNA sequence: TGTGCCAGCAGCCAGTCAGATACGCAGTATTTT. This sequence encodes CASSQSDTQYF. This chain joins TRBV14 and TRBJ2-3; the D is unclear. The germline CDR1 and CDR2 sequences are SGHDN and FVKESK. V lost 3 bases to trimming and J lost 4 bases, with 2 bases between them. The CDR3 consists of 11 residues. The whole variable domain, remainder taken from reference TRBV14 and TRBJ2-3, is EAGVTQFPSHSVIEKGQTVTLRCDPISGHDNLYWYRRVMGKEIKFLLHFVKESKQDESGMPNNRFLAERTGGTYSTLKVQPAELEDSGVYFCASSQSDTQYFGPGTRLTVL.